These 25 T cell receptor beta chains share one sample of origin, sequenced in a study of cytomegalovirus exposure and HLA in healthy donors (TCRdb year 2017). Receptor amplification or capture employed the immunoSEQ multiplex PCR assay. A mixture of 60 forward primers for TCR Vbeta segments and 13 reverse primers for TCR Jbeta segments was used in the multiplex PCR. Drawn from immuneACCESS, this table holds only the in-frame rearrangements with V and J called that TCRdb kept. Clones are partly lost; checked studies trace under half to an unresolved V gene and leave the rest unexplained. Within this sample are tens of thousands of clones, with roughly 9.1% of them counted one time only. The ten biggest clones cover approximately 23% of the sample. Sequencing input: PBMCs. The receptors here all came from a man in his 60s in good health and CMV-seropositive.

This clone was counted a few times. This chain connects TRBV28 to TRBJ2-1, with 7 positions matching TRBD2. The CDR3 is 16 amino acids. Germline values: CDR1 MDHEN, CDR2 SYDVKM. Germline trimming cut 7 bases from V and 4 bases from J; bases unmatched to any gene: 13. The CDR3 DNA is TGTGCCAGCACCCCCCCGGGGAGGGCCTTTTACAATGAGCAGTTCTTC. Its protein product is CASTPPGRAFYNEQFF.

V is TRBV6-5 and J is TRBJ1-1, with D maybe TRBD1 (5 bases). Germline CDR1 is MNHEY and CDR2 is SVGAGI. V was trimmed by 11 bases and J by 0 bases, leaving 13 bases between them. This CDR3 has 13 amino acids. This CDR3 reads CAGQRTMNTEAFF. As DNA, the CDR3 is TGTGCCGGCCAAAGGACAATGAACACTGAAGCTTTCTTT.

This chain links TRBV7-8 with TRBJ2-3, with 8 bases matching TRBD1. V dropped 4 bases and J dropped 2; count of bases not matched to a gene: 5. Germline lookup yields CDR1 SGHVS and CDR2 FQNEAQ. The CDR3 length is 15 residues. The CDR3 spells CASSSTGAITDTQYF. The CDR3 DNA is TGTGCCAGCAGCTCGACAGGGGCGATCACAGATACGCAGTATTTT.

The V gene is TRBV27, the J gene TRBJ2-7, with a weak D call TRBD1 (5 bases). The V gene lost 7 bases and the J gene lost 3 bases, with 13 bases spanning the gap. Germline V gene data show CDR1 as MNHEY and CDR2 as SMNVEV (reference sequence). The CDR3 spans 13 residues. In DNA form, the CDR3 reads TGTGCCAGCATAACAGGTAAGGGCTACGAGCAGTACGTC. This translates into CASITGKGYEQYV.

The chain is built from TRBV19 and TRBJ1-2; D is undetermined. The length of the CDR3 is 14 residues. Trimming removed 5 bases at V and 3 bases at J, with 13 bases between. Germline V gene sequence: CDR1 LNHDA, CDR2 SQIVND (reference sequence). This CDR3 is CASSSTDGYYGYTF. Here the CDR3 DNA reads TGTGCCAGTAGTTCTACCGACGGGTACTATGGCTACACCTTC.

The sample holds a few counts of this clone. The chain employs TRBV19 and TRBJ1-2, with 9 bases matching TRBD1. The V and J ends lost 6 bases and 7 bases, in that order; junction bases with no gene match: 9. The CDR3 is 14 residues long. Germline assignment: CDR1 LNHDA and CDR2 SQIVND (reference sequence). The CDR3 region is CASSPEGQGVGYTF. In DNA, the CDR3 is TGTGCCAGTAGCCCTGAGGGACAGGGAGTTGGCTACACCTTC.

Concerning this clone itself: Other DNA sequences within the sample encode an identical CDR3. The V call is TRBV5-4, the J call TRBJ2-1; D might be TRBD2 (5 bases). CDR3 size: 15 residues. Germline CDR1 reads SGHNT; CDR2 reads YYREEE (reference sequence). The V gene lost 0 bases and the J gene lost 10 bases, with 17 bases spanning the gap. CDR3 amino acids: CASSLAGLKRGEQFF. The CDR3 DNA reads as TGTGCCAGCAGCTTGGCAGGACTCAAACGCGGGGAGCAGTTCTTC.

The chain recombines TRBV11-2 with TRBJ2-5, with TRBD2 identical over 10 bases. With 1 base clipped from V and 5 bases from J, the junction kept 7 bases outside the gene matches. The CDR3 sequence is 16 residues long. CDR1 SGHAT and CDR2 FQNNGV come from the germline V gene. The CDR3 sequence is CASSLGLAGPTETQYF. CDR3 nucleotides: TGTGCCAGCAGCTTAGGACTAGCGGGTCCCACGGAGACCCAGTACTTC.

The sample holds a few counts of this clone. This chain uses TRBV4-1 with TRBJ2-1; D might be TRBD1 (6 bases). Trimming took 4 bases from V and 5 from J, leaving 12 bases between them. This CDR3 has 14 residues. From germline, CDR1 is MGHRA and CDR2 YSYEKL. The CDR3 spells CASSPRGSDNEQFF. The CDR3 coding sequence is TGCGCCAGCAGCCCTAGGGGGTCGGACAATGAGCAGTTCTTC.

This clone came up a few times. The chain uses TRBV9 and TRBJ1-1, with 8 bases aligning to TRBD1. The ends lost 4 bases at V and 1 base at J; junction bases unmatched: 9. Germline CDR1 SGDLS, CDR2 YYNGEE. The CDR3 has 16 amino acids. CDR3 nucleotides: TGTGCCAGCAGCCCGCTGACAGGGGACGGGAACACTGAAGCTTTCTTT. Its protein is CASSPLTGDGNTEAFF.

The rearrangement uses TRBV5-1 and TRBJ2-7; D uncertain. Germline values: CDR1 SGHRS, CDR2 YFSETQ. The CDR3 contains 14 residues. The V end was cut by 0 bases, the J end by 2 bases, with 9 bases between. The CDR3 reads CASSLGPQAYEQYF. DNA of the CDR3: TGCGCCAGCAGCTTGGGCCCGCAGGCCTACGAGCAGTACTTC.

The rearrangement joins TRBV7-2 to TRBJ2-7, with a possible D match to TRBD2 (6 bases). Germline V gene sequence: CDR1 SGHTA, CDR2 FQGNSA. Trimming removed 5 bases at V and 4 bases at J, with 18 bases between. This CDR3 has 15 residues. The CDR3 DNA is TGTGCCAGCAGCCCTGGACTATCTTCTTTATACGAGCAGTACGTC. Amino acids: CASSPGLSSLYEQYV.

The V and J genes are TRBV7-9 and TRBJ2-7; 8 bases match TRBD1. The CDR3 runs 14 residues. Germline lookup yields CDR1 SEHNR and CDR2 FQNEAQ (reference sequence). Losses at the gene ends were 5 bases for V and 2 bases for J; bases not matched to a gene: 5. Here the CDR3 DNA reads TGTGCCAGCAGCGACACAGGGGGTCCCTACGAGCAGTACTTC. It is translated as CASSDTGGPYEQYF.

V usage is TRBV10-1 and J usage is TRBJ2-1, with 7 bases fitting TRBD2. Germline V gene data show CDR1 as WNHNN and CDR2 as SYGVQD (reference sequence). CDR3 length: 18 residues. Unmatched junction bases numbered 16, after V lost 0 bases and J lost 8 bases. CDR3 in DNA: TGCGCCAGCAGTGAGTCGATGCGGGAGAAGGCCGCGGGCTATGAGCAGTTCTTC. Its translation: CASSESMREKAAGYEQFF.

The chain joins TRBV28 to TRBJ1-6, with 7 nucleotides matching TRBD1. V lost 4 bases and J lost 5; bases outside the gene matches: 11. Germline V lookup: CDR1 MDHEN, CDR2 SYDVKM. CDR3 length: 17 residues. CDR3 coding DNA: TGTGCCAGCAGTTCTCCGGGACAGCGTGTCGATAATTCACCCCTCCACTTT. Residues: CASSSPGQRVDNSPLHF.

This chain connects TRBV5-1 to TRBJ1-6, with TRBD1 matching over 7 bases. Germline V CDR1 and CDR2: SGHRS, YFSETQ. This CDR3 comprises 15 residues. V dropped 8 bases and J dropped 0; count of bases not matched to a gene: 5. CDR3 DNA: TGCGCCAGTGGGACAGAGAGCTCCTATAATTCACCCCTCCACTTT. Translated: CASGTESSYNSPLHF.

This clone occurred a few times. J is TRBJ2-7 and V is TRBV6-6, with 9 bases that match TRBD2. Germline V gene sequence: CDR1 MNHNY, CDR2 SVGAGI (reference sequence). The junction had 8 bases not matched to a gene; V was cut back by 7 bases and J by 7 bases. The CDR3 is 13 residues long. In nucleotides, the CDR3 is TGTGCCAGCAAAGGCGGGGGGGCGGTAGAGCAGTACGTC. This gives the protein CASKGGGAVEQYV.

This chain uses TRBV30 with TRBJ2-3; maybe TRBD2 (5 bases). In germline, CDR1 is GTSNPN, CDR2 SVGIG (reference sequence). V shed 1 base and J shed 4 bases, with 12 bases lying between them. This CDR3 is 14 amino acids long. For the CDR3, the DNA is TGTGCCTGGAGTGGTGTGGGAGCAGCAGATACGCAGTATTTT. It codes for CAWSGVGAADTQYF. The full variable domain, completed using reference TRBV30 and TRBJ2-3, is SQTIHQWPATLVQPVGSPLSLECTVEGTSNPNLYWYRQAAGRGLQLLFYSVGIGQISSEVPQNLSASRPQDRQFILSSKKLLLSDSGFYLCAWSGVGAADTQYFGPGTRLTVL.

There are a few counts of this clone. This rearrangement joins TRBV6-1 to TRBJ2-7; 10 bases are shared with TRBD2. This CDR3 has 13 amino acids. V lost 10 bases and J lost 5; bases outside the gene matches: 8. Germline lookup yields CDR1 MNHNS and CDR2 SASEGT. The CDR3 is CATNSGTSDEQYF. CDR3 DNA: TGTGCCACCAATAGCGGGACTAGCGACGAGCAGTACTTC.

In its sample, this clone ranks as medium-sized. The rearrangement uses TRBV10-3 and TRBJ2-1; D perhaps matches TRBD1 (6 bases). The CDR3 length is 16 residues. Germline V gene lookup returns CDR1 ENHRY and CDR2 SYGVKD. Trimming pared 0 bases from V and 7 bases from J, leaving 16 bases between. In DNA form, the CDR3 reads TGTGCCATCAGTGAGTCCCAGGGTGGTACAGGGAATGAGCAGTTCTTC. This translates into CAISESQGGTGNEQFF.

V and J are TRBV30 and TRBJ1-1; TRBD1 aligns across 8 bases. The ends lost 8 bases at V and 6 bases at J; junction bases unmatched: 14. Germline lookup yields CDR1 GTSNPN and CDR2 SVGIG (reference sequence). This CDR3 is 14 amino acids long. The CDR3 loop reads CARDEGQGGAEAFF. The DNA of the CDR3 is TGTGCCCGGGACGAAGGACAGGGAGGCGCTGAAGCTTTCTTT.

The chain is built from TRBV6-5 and TRBJ2-3, with 11 nucleotides matching TRBD2. With 4 bases clipped from V and 5 bases from J, the junction kept 2 bases outside the gene matches. Germline assignment: CDR1 MNHEY and CDR2 SVGAGI. The CDR3 sequence is 14 residues long. DNA of the CDR3: TGTGCCAGCAGTTTCGGACTAGCGGGAGATACGCAGTATTTT. This gives the protein CASSFGLAGDTQYF.

The chain combines TRBV28 with TRBJ2-7; the D gene is possibly TRBD1 (5 bases). CDR1 is MDHEN and CDR2 is SYDVKM in the germline V gene. The CDR3 length is 12 residues. V was clipped by 3 bases and J by 2 bases, with 5 bases between them. The CDR3 loop is CASSLTAYEQYF. The CDR3 DNA follows: TGTGCCAGCAGTTTGACAGCCTACGAGCAGTACTTC. The full variable domain, in which reference TRBV28 and TRBJ2-7 provide the parts outside the CDR3, is DVKVTQSSRYLVKRTGEKVFLECVQDMDHENMFWYRQDPGLGLRLIYFSYDVKMKEKGDIPEGYSVSREKKERFSLILESASTNQTSMYLCASSLTAYEQYFGPGTRLTVT.

The sample holds a few counts of this clone. The chain links TRBV6-4 to TRBJ1-5; D is possibly TRBD1 (5 bases). CDR3 length: 14 amino acids. Germline-derived CDR1 and CDR2 are MRHNA and SNTAGT. Deletions cut 6 bases from V and 6 bases from J, with 15 bases between. CDR3 in DNA: TGTGCCAGCAGCCCCCAGGGTTTCGGTCAGCCCCAGCATTTT. It specifies CASSPQGFGQPQHF.

This chain links TRBV10-3 with TRBJ1-2, with TRBD1 matching over 10 bases. CDR1 and CDR2 (germline): ENHRY, SYGVKD. Losses at the gene ends were 2 bases for V and 3 bases for J; bases not matched to a gene: 3. This CDR3 region has 15 residues. CDR3 sequence reads: CAISETTGGDYGYTF. For the CDR3, the DNA is TGTGCCATCAGTGAGACGACAGGGGGCGACTATGGCTACACCTTC.